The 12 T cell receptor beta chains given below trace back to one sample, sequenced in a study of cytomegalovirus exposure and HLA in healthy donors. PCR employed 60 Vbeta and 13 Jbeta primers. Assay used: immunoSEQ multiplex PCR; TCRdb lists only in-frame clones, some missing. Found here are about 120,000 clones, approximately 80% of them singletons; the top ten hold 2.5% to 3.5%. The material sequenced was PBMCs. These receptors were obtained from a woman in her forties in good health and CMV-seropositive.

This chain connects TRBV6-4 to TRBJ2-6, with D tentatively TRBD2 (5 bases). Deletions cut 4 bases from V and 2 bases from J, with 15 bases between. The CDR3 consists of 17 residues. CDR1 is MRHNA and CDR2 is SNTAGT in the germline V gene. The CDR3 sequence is CASSVDSRAAGANVLTF. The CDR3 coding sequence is TGTGCCAGCAGTGTCGATTCGCGGGCAGCTGGGGCCAACGTCCTGACTTTC.

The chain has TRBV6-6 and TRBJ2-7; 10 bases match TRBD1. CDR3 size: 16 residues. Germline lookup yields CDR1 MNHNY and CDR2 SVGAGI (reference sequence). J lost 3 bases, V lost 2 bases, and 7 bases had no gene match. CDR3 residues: CASSYPAGTGDYEQYF. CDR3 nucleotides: TGTGCCAGCAGTTACCCAGCCGGGACAGGGGACTACGAGCAGTACTTC.

The CDR3, as DNA: TGTGCCAGAAGCGGGGACAGGGGATGTACCGGGGAGCTGTTTTTT. Its translation: CARSGDRGCTGELFF. The chain couples TRBV5-3 to TRBJ2-2; 10 nucleotides agree with TRBD1. TRBV5-3 falls under the ORF class, with uncertain function. V lost 4 bases and J lost 5; bases outside the gene matches: 5. The CDR3 extends over 15 amino acids.

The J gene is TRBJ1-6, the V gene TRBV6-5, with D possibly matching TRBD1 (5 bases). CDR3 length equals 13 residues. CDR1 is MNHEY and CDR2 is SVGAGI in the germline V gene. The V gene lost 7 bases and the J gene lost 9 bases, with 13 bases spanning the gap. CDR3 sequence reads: CASTGQGGSPLHF. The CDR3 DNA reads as TGTGCCAGCACCGGGCAGGGAGGTTCACCCCTCCACTTT.

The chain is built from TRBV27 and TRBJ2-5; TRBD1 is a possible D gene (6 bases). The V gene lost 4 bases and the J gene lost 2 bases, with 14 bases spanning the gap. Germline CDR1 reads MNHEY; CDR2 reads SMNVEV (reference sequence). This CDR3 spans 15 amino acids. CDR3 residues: CASSSLDSPQETQYF. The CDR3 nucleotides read TGTGCCAGCAGTTCCCTGGACAGCCCTCAAGAGACCCAGTACTTC.

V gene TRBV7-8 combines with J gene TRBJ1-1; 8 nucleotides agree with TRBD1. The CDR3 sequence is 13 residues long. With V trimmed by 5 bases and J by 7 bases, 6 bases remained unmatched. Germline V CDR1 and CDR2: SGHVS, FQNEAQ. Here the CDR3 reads CASSGQGTFEAFF. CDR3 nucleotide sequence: TGTGCCAGCAGCGGACAGGGAACGTTTGAAGCTTTCTTT. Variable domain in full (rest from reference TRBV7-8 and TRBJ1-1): GAGVSQSPRYKVAKRGQDVALRCDPISGHVSLFWYQQALGQGPEFLTYFQNEAQLDKSGLPSDRFFAERPEGSVSTLKIQRTQQEDSAVYLCASSGQGTFEAFFGQGTRLTVV.

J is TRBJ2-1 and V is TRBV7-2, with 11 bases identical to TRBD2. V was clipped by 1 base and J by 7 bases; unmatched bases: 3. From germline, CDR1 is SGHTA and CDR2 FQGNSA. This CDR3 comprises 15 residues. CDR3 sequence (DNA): TGTGCCAGCAGCTTAGATCTAGCGGGAGGAAATGAGCAGTTCTTC. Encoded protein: CASSLDLAGGNEQFF.

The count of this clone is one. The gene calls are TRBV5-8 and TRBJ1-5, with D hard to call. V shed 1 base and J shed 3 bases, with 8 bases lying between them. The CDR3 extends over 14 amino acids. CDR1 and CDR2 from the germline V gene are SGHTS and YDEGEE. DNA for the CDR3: TGTGCCAGCAGCTTGATGGCAGTCAATCAGCCCCAGCATTTT. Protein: CASSLMAVNQPQHF.

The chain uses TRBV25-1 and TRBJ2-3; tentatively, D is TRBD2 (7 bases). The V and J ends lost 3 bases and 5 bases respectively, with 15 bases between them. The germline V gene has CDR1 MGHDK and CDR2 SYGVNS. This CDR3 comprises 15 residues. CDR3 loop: CASSDAGAVGDTQYF. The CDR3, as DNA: TGTGCCAGCAGTGATGCGGGGGCTGTTGGAGATACGCAGTATTTT.

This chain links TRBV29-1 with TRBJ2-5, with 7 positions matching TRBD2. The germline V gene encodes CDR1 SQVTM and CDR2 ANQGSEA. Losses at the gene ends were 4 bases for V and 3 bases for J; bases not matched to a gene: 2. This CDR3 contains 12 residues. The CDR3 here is CSVATSKETQYF. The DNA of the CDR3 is TGCAGCGTTGCGACTAGCAAAGAGACCCAGTACTTC.

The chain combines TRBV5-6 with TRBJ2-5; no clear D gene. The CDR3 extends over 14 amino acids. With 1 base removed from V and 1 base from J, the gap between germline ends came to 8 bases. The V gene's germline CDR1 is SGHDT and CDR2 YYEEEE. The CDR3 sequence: CASSLPSTQETQYF. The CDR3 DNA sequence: TGTGCCAGCAGCTTGCCTAGTACCCAAGAGACCCAGTACTTC.

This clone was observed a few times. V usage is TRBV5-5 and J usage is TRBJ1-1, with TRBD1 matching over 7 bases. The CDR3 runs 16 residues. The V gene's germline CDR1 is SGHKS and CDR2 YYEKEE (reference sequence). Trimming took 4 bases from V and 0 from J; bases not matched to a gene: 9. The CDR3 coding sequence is TGTGCCAGCAGCCGGACAGGCGGGGAGTTGAACACTGAAGCTTTCTTT. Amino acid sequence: CASSRTGGELNTEAFF.